These 28 T cell receptor beta chains were all obtained from the same sample, sequenced in a study of blood T cell repertoires in COVID-19. This table comes from immunoSEQ multiplex PCR, and its TCRdb copy is limited to in-frame clones, with some not included. The table has 200,000 to 300,000 clones, approximately 90% seen once; the top ten hold approximately 3.3%. Sequencing input: peripheral blood. The source of these receptors is a woman in her 40s with acute or convalescent COVID-19.

A few counts support this clone. The chain links TRBV19 to TRBJ2-3; D is perhaps TRBD1 (5 bases). Germline values: CDR1 LNHDA, CDR2 SQIVND (reference sequence). The CDR3 has 14 residues. Trimming cost V 7 bases and J 4 bases, with 15 bases left between them. The CDR3 bases are TGTGCCAGTACCCCCCAGGGTTCTGCAGATACGCAGTATTTT. It codes for CASTPQGSADTQYF.

The chain has TRBV7-3 and TRBJ2-3, with D possibly matching TRBD2 (6 bases). The germline V gene encodes CDR1 SGHTA and CDR2 FQGTGA. This CDR3 contains 16 residues. Trimming removed 4 bases from V and 5 bases from J, with 19 bases in between. Written as DNA, the CDR3 is TGTGCCAGCAGCTCCCAGCCCATGGGGGGAGGAGATACGCAGTATTTT. Its translation: CASSSQPMGGGDTQYF. Complete variable domain (other parts from reference TRBV7-3 and TRBJ2-3): GAGVSQTPSNKVTEKGKYVELRCDPISGHTALYWYRQSLGQGPEFLIYFQGTGAADDSGLPNDRFFAVRPEGSVSTLKIQRTERGDSAVYLCASSSQPMGGGDTQYFGPGTRLTVL.

The V call is TRBV1, the J call TRBJ2-7; TRBD2, the D gene given by the table, was not confirmed from the DNA. TRBV1 is a documented pseudogene. This CDR3 has 21 residues. DNA for the CDR3: TGCACCAGCAGCCAAGATCGCCGACGATTCGGCGGGGAGCGACTCTCATACGAGCAGTACGTC. The encoded protein is CTSSQDRRRFGGERLSYEQYV.

CDR3: CASNPAGFTEAFF. CDR3 DNA: TGTGCCAGCAACCCGGCAGGGTTCACTGAAGCTTTCTTT. The chain employs TRBV7-9 and TRBJ1-1; a possible D gene is TRBD1 (5 bases). CDR1 is SEHNR, CDR2 FQNEAQ, per germline (reference sequence). Trimming shortened V by 7 bases and J by 4 bases, and 13 bases separated the two germline ends. The CDR3 is 13 residues long.

This clone was picked up a small number of times. CDR3 sequence reads: CATSRSGTSGSYEQYV. The CDR3 DNA reads TGTGCCACCTCAAGGTCCGGGACTAGCGGATCCTACGAGCAGTACGTC. This chain joins TRBV7-8 and TRBJ2-7, with 11 bases matching TRBD2. The V gene's germline CDR1 is SGHVS and CDR2 FQNEAQ. Trimming removed 10 bases from V and 1 base from J; junction bases left unmatched: 12. The CDR3 is made up of 16 amino acids.

This clone was counted between two and nine times. The chain employs TRBV5-1 and TRBJ1-1, with TRBD1 matching over 7 bases. Germline loops: CDR1 SGHRS, CDR2 YFSETQ. V dropped 0 bases and J dropped 3; count of bases not matched to a gene: 5. This CDR3 is built from 15 residues. CDR3 region: CASSLGTGFDTEAFF. The CDR3 coding sequence is TGCGCCAGCAGCTTGGGGACAGGTTTCGACACTGAAGCTTTCTTT.

This clone came up once. The gene calls are TRBV5-4 and TRBJ1-6; tentative D call: TRBD1 (5 bases). This CDR3 is 16 amino acids long. Deletions cut 0 bases from V and 4 bases from J, with 11 bases between. In germline, CDR1 is SGHNT, CDR2 YYREEE (reference sequence). The chain's CDR3 is CASSLGFGGYNSPLHF. The CDR3 DNA reads as TGTGCCAGCAGCTTGGGGTTTGGGGGGTATAATTCACCCCTCCACTTT.

The rearrangement joins TRBV4-1 to TRBJ1-4; 7 nucleotides match TRBD1. Looked up from germline, CDR1 is MGHRA and CDR2 is YSYEKL. The trim removed 7 bases at V and 4 bases at J, leaving 9 bases unmatched. The CDR3 extends over 15 amino acids. The CDR3 region is CASKTIGTDNEKLFF. DNA of the CDR3: TGCGCCAGCAAGACAATCGGGACAGATAATGAAAAACTGTTTTTT.

The gene calls are TRBV2 and TRBJ1-2; 8 positions match TRBD1. The V segment lost 6 bases and the J segment 8 bases; nucleotides outside the gene matches: 5. The CDR3 is 12 amino acids. The germline V gene encodes CDR1 SNHLY and CDR2 FYNNEI. The CDR3 reads CASSKDRGGYTF. The CDR3 region has the DNA TGTGCCAGCAGCAAAGACAGGGGAGGCTACACCTTC.

V is TRBV12-3 or TRBV12-4 and J is TRBJ1-1; 9 positions match TRBD1. The CDR3 consists of 13 residues. V dropped 4 bases and J dropped 7; count of bases not matched to a gene: 4. CDR3 DNA: TGTGCCAGCAGTTCACAGGGGGCTGGTGAAGCTTTCTTT. Amino acid sequence: CASSSQGAGEAFF.

The chain couples TRBV18 to TRBJ2-3; the D is unclear. Germline assignment: CDR1 KGHSH and CDR2 LQKENI. The CDR3 is made up of 14 amino acids. Trimming removed 0 bases from V and 2 bases from J, with 6 bases in between. CDR3 in DNA: TGTGCCAGCTCACCACCTGGCCTCACAGATACGCAGTATTTT. This translates into CASSPPGLTDTQYF.

The rearrangement links TRBV5-7 to TRBJ2-2, with TRBD1 matching 8 bases. TRBV5-7 is assigned to the ORF class and has an uncertain function. V was pared by 4 bases and J by 1 base, with 3 bases of the junction left unmatched. The CDR3 runs to 15 residues. CDR3 protein: CASSDGQGNTGELFF. The CDR3 DNA is TGTGCCAGCAGCGATGGACAGGGGAACACCGGGGAGCTGTTTTTT.

The genes are TRBV5-1 and TRBJ1-3; D is ambiguous. From germline, CDR1 is SGHRS and CDR2 YFSETQ. This CDR3 has 14 amino acids. With 4 bases removed from V and 0 bases from J, the gap between germline ends came to 8 bases. In nucleotides, the CDR3 is TGCGCCAGCAGCGCCGAGCGCTCTGGAAACACCATATATTTT. Translating it yields CASSAERSGNTIYF.

The chain recombines TRBV19 with TRBJ1-2; 8 positions match TRBD1. The junction had 7 bases not matched to a gene; V was cut back by 4 bases and J by 3 bases. CDR3 size: 15 residues. The germline CDR1 and CDR2 sequences are LNHDA and SQIVND (reference sequence). The CDR3, as DNA: TGTGCCAGTAGTAGATGGACAGGGTCCCACTATGGCTACACCTTC. This gives the protein CASSRWTGSHYGYTF.

This rearrangement joins TRBV4-2 to TRBJ1-4, with D possibly TRBD1 on 6 matching bases. Between the trimmed V and J ends, which lost 4 bases and 4 bases, there was a span of 16 bases. Germline V lookup: CDR1 LGHNA, CDR2 YNFKEQ. CDR3 length: 16 amino acids. The CDR3 here is CASSPSGGAFNEKLFF. The DNA for the CDR3 is TGTGCCAGCAGCCCCTCTGGGGGGGCGTTTAATGAAAAACTGTTTTTT.

J is TRBJ2-1 and V is TRBV5-6; the match to TRBD1 covers 7 bases. This CDR3 is 15 amino acids long. Germline V lookup: CDR1 SGHDT, CDR2 YYEEEE. V was clipped by 2 bases and J by 5 bases; unmatched bases: 7. The CDR3 loop reads CASSFLDRADNEQFF. As DNA, the CDR3 is TGTGCCAGCAGCTTTCTCGACAGGGCCGACAATGAGCAGTTCTTC.

The rearrangement joins TRBV9 to TRBJ1-1, with a weak D call TRBD1 (6 bases). V dropped 4 bases and J dropped 1 base, with 11 bases sitting between them. Germline lookup yields CDR1 SGDLS and CDR2 YYNGEE. The CDR3 covers 14 residues. The CDR3 spells CASSTRTENTEAFF. The DNA of the CDR3 is TGTGCCAGCAGCACCCGGACAGAGAACACTGAAGCTTTCTTT.

The chain carries TRBV19 and TRBJ1-3, with TRBD1 as a possible D gene (5 bases). The germline V gene encodes CDR1 LNHDA and CDR2 SQIVND (reference sequence). The CDR3 extends over 15 amino acids. Trimming pared 6 bases from V and 0 bases from J, leaving 12 bases between. The CDR3 DNA reads TGTGCCAGTAGATCCCCAGGGCTCTCTGGAAACACCATATATTTT. Translated, it gives CASRSPGLSGNTIYF.

This sequence joins TRBV18 and TRBJ1-1; 10 nucleotides match TRBD1. Germline CDR1 KGHSH, CDR2 LQKENI. This CDR3 contains 14 residues. V lost 7 bases and J lost 4; bases outside the gene matches: 6. The CDR3: CASLLGQGITEAFF. The CDR3 DNA is TGTGCCAGCTTATTGGGACAGGGGATCACTGAAGCTTTCTTT.

The chain links TRBV2 to TRBJ2-7; 7 bases agree with TRBD1. Germline CDR1 SNHLY, CDR2 FYNNEI. The CDR3 is 13 amino acids. V was pared by 6 bases and J by 6 bases, with 8 bases of the junction left unmatched. Written as DNA, the CDR3 is TGTGCCAGCAGGGGCAGGGGGTCTAGCGAGCAGTACGTC. As protein: CASRGRGSSEQYV.

The chain combines TRBV7-8 with TRBJ1-2; 11 nucleotides align to TRBD1. The CDR3 covers 16 residues. With 1 base clipped from V and 2 bases from J, the junction kept 3 bases outside the gene matches. Per germline, CDR1 SGHVS and CDR2 FQNEAQ. The CDR3 sequence: CASSLGTGGRNYGYTF. The CDR3 coding sequence is TGTGCCAGCAGCTTAGGGACAGGGGGCCGAAACTATGGCTACACCTTC.

The V call is TRBV10-2, the J call TRBJ2-5; D may be TRBD2 (5 bases). Trimming shortened V by 1 base and J by 5 bases, and 11 bases separated the two germline ends. Germline V gives CDR1 WSHSY, CDR2 SAAADI. This CDR3 is 14 amino acids long. CDR3 sequence (DNA): TGCGCCAGCAGTGAGTACGGGCCGGGGGAGACCCAGTACTTC. It specifies CASSEYGPGETQYF.

This clone showed up just once. This may be a read error, as it is one base from a much larger clone. Other DNA sequences in this specimen translate into the identical CDR3. The chain is built from TRBV7-2 and TRBJ1-1, with 8 bases aligning to TRBD1. The V segment lost 4 bases and the J segment 4 bases; nucleotides outside the gene matches: 2. This CDR3 has 13 residues. Germline-derived CDR1 and CDR2 are SGHTA and FQGNSA. The CDR3 bases are TGTGCCAGCAGCTCACAGGGGGGCACTGAAGCTTTCTTT. Its translation: CASSSQGGTEAFF.

This clone was observed once. The chain uses TRBV9 and TRBJ2-6; TRBD1 might be the D (6 bases). V was shortened by 0 bases and J by 0 bases, with 10 bases between the two germline ends. The CDR3 covers 17 residues. Germline CDR1 reads SGDLS; CDR2 reads YYNGEE. Here the CDR3 reads CASSVAGRGSGANVLTF. CDR3 bases: TGTGCCAGCAGCGTAGCTGGCAGGGGCTCTGGGGCCAACGTCCTGACTTTC.

The rearrangement uses TRBV6-6 and TRBJ2-1; D is ambiguous. V lost 4 bases and J lost 7, with 14 bases in between. This CDR3 region has 14 residues. Germline loops: CDR1 MNHNY, CDR2 SVGAGI (reference sequence). CDR3 loop: CASSSDPPENEQFF. The CDR3 region has the DNA TGTGCCAGCAGTTCGGATCCCCCGGAGAATGAGCAGTTCTTC.

V usage is TRBV21-1 and J usage is TRBJ1-5; the table's D call, TRBD1, has no DNA check behind it. TRBV21-1 is flagged as a pseudogene. The length of the CDR3 is 17 residues. DNA for the CDR3: TGTGCCAGCAGCGCTTGTTCCGGGACAGGGACGGCTCAGCCCCAGCATTTT. Protein product: CASSACSGTGTAQPQHF.

The chain has TRBV7-3 and TRBJ1-1, with D perhaps TRBD1 (6 bases). V shed 1 base and J shed 6 bases, with 12 bases lying between them. CDR3 size: 14 residues. The germline V gene has CDR1 SGHTA and CDR2 FQGTGA. Here the CDR3 DNA reads TGTGCCAGCAGCTTAAGGGCAGGGGCATCTGAAGCTTTCTTT. Protein product: CASSLRAGASEAFF.

This clone has a single count. This chain uses TRBV9 with TRBJ1-4, with D tentatively TRBD1 (5 bases). The CDR3 runs 13 residues. V lost 4 bases to trimming and J lost 5 bases, with 9 bases between them. CDR1 and CDR2 from the germline V gene are SGDLS and YYNGEE. The CDR3 bases are TGTGCCAGCAGCTCACGGGGGAATGAAAAACTGTTTTTT. Its translation: CASSSRGNEKLFF.